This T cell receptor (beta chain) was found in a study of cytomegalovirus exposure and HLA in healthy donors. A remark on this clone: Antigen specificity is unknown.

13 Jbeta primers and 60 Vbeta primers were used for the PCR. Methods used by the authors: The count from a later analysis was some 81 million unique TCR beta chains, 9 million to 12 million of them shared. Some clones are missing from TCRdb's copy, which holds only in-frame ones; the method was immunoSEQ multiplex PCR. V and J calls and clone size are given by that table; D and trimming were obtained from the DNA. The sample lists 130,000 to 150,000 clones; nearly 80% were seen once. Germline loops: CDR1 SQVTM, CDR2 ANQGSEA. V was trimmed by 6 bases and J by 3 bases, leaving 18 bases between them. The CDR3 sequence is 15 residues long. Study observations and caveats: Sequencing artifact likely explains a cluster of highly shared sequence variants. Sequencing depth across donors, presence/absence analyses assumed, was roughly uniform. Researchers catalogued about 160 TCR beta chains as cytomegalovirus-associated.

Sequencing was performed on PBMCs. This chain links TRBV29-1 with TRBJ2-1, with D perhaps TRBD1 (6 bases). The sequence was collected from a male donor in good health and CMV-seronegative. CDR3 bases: TGCAGCGTCGTCTTTAGGGACACGGTCTACAATGAGCAGTTCTTC. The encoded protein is CSVVFRDTVYNEQFF.